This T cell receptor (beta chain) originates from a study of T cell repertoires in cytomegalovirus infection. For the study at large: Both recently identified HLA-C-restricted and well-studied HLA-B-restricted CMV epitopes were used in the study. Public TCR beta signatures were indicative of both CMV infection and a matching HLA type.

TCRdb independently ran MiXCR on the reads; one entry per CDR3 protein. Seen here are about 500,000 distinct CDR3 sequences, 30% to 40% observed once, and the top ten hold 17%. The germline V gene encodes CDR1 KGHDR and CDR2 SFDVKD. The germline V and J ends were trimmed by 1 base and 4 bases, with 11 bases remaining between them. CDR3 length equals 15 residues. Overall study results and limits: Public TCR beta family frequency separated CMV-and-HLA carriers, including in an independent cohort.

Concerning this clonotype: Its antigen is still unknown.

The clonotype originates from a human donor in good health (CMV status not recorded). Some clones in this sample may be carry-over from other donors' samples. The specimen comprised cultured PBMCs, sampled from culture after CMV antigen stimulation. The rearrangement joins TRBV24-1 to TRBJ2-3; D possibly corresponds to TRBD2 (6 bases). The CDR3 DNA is TGTGCCACCAGTGATTTCGGGAGAGGAGCAGATACGCAGTATTTT. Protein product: CATSDFGRGADTQYF.